Listed below are T cell receptor beta chains from one sample, sequenced in a study of blood T cell repertoires in COVID-19. Generated by immunoSEQ multiplex PCR, the TCRdb table keeps only in-frame clones and is missing some. The sample records some 76,000 clones, roughly 82% being singletons. Sequencing was done on a sample of peripheral blood. These receptors were taken from a man aged 50 or older with acute or convalescent COVID-19. Each CDR3 is given with its conserved first and last residue. Each record gives: V gene, J gene, D gene, clone size, CDR3 protein, CDR3 DNA. D genes are given only for firm matches. Clone size appears in some rows only: once, few, many, or a class for an expanded clone.

>TRBV5-5|TRBJ2-7|TRBD1|-
CASSGTTGDEQYF
TGTGCCAGCAGCGGGACCACAGGGGACGAGCAGTACTTC
>TRBV19|TRBJ2-1|-|-
CASSMAGTRPYNEQFF
TGTGCCAGTAGTATGGCCGGGACTCGCCCCTACAATGAGCAGTTCTTC
>TRBV28|TRBJ2-2|TRBD2|-
CASSHKLGLVGPTGELFF
TGTGCCAGCAGTCATAAGCTCGGACTAGTTGGTCCCACCGGGGAGCTGTTTTTT
>TRBV5-1|TRBJ1-4|-|-
CASSLRPAGTNEKLFF
TGCGCCAGCAGCTTGCGACCTGCAGGAACTAATGAAAAACTGTTTTTT
>TRBV5-4|TRBJ2-7|TRBD2|-
CASSIWEVAGLSYEQYF
TGTGCCAGCAGCATCTGGGAAGTAGCGGGGCTCTCCTACGAGCAGTACTTC
>TRBV7-3|TRBJ2-7|TRBD2|-
CASGLAGGYEQYF
TGTGCCAGCGGGCTAGCGGGAGGCTACGAGCAGTACTTC
>TRBV6-4|TRBJ2-1|-|-
CASSDRGGLDEQFF
TGTGCCAGCAGTGATAGGGGCGGCCTCGATGAGCAGTTCTTC
>TRBV28|TRBJ1-1|-|-
CASSPQGRGTEAFF
TGTGCCAGCAGTCCCCAGGGTCGCGGCACTGAAGCTTTCTTT
>TRBV19|TRBJ2-1|TRBD2|once
CASSIEGRLAGGIYNEQFF
TGTGCCAGTAGTATAGAGGGTAGACTAGCGGGGGGTATATACAATGAGCAGTTCTTC
>TRBV29-1|TRBJ1-2|TRBD1|once
CSTWTGQGYTF
TGCAGCACCTGGACAGGGCAGGGCTACACCTTC